The 17 T cell receptor beta chains below come from one sample, sequenced in a study of T cells after posttransplantation cyclophosphamide. The data were produced by immunoSEQ multiplex PCR, yet TCRdb's version contains in-frame clones alone and is incomplete. The repertoire has about 5,400 clones, none seen only once; the ten largest take roughly 15%. Treatment was busulfan-fludarabine conditioning, a marrow graft, and cyclophosphamide on days +3 and +4. This specimen consisted of PBMCs, obtained after allogeneic stem cell transplant with posttransplant cyclophosphamide. Every receptor here comes from a female patient aged 30 to 45 who received an allogeneic stem cell transplant from an unrelated donor, was CMV-positive, and had acute and chronic GVHD. Part of the T cells may come from the graft donor.

This clone is classed as medium-sized. The chain links TRBV5-1 to TRBJ1-4, with a tentative D call TRBD1 (6 bases). CDR3 length: 17 residues. V was clipped by 0 bases and J by 7 bases, with 19 bases between them. CDR1 is SGHRS and CDR2 is YFSETQ in the germline V gene. Written as DNA, the CDR3 is TGCGCCAGCAGCTTGGCAGACTTTACAGGGTTGGGTGAAAAACTGTTTTTT. It yields the protein CASSLADFTGLGEKLFF.

This clone was seen many times. J is TRBJ2-7 and V is TRBV27, with a weak D call TRBD1 (5 bases). Trimming pared 3 bases from V and 2 bases from J, leaving 17 bases between. Germline V gene lookup returns CDR1 MNHEY and CDR2 SMNVEV (reference sequence). The CDR3 extends over 16 amino acids. CDR3 protein: CASSFQGWSFAYEQYF. CDR3 nucleotides: TGTGCCAGCAGTTTTCAGGGCTGGTCGTTTGCCTACGAGCAGTACTTC.

This clone was seen many times. The chain combines TRBV6-6 with TRBJ1-1; TRBD1 might be the D (5 bases). Germline V gene data show CDR1 as MNHNY and CDR2 as SVGAGI (reference sequence). The V and J ends lost 7 bases and 3 bases respectively, with 18 bases between them. This CDR3 is 15 amino acids long. CDR3 nucleotides: TGTGCCAGCATCCCACCCCGACAGTTATACACTGAAGCTTTCTTT. Protein sequence: CASIPPRQLYTEAFF.

This clone was observed at least ten times. The CDR3 DNA is TGTGCCAGCAGCGCCTCAGGTTACCAAGAGACCCAGTACTTC. It encodes CASSASGYQETQYF. This chain connects TRBV2 to TRBJ2-5; no definite D call. There are 14 residues in the CDR3. CDR1 and CDR2 (germline): SNHLY, FYNNEI. With 6 bases removed from V and 0 bases from J, the gap between germline ends came to 11 bases.

The chain is built from TRBV2 and TRBJ2-5; 10 bases match TRBD1. The DNA matches TRBJ2-7 better at its end, which makes the J call doubtful. In germline, CDR1 is SNHLY, CDR2 FYNNEI. CDR3 length: 13 residues. CDR3 sequence: CASCPGQGSEQYF. In DNA, the CDR3 is TGTGCCAGCTGTCCGGGACAGGGGAGCGAGCAGTACTTC.

This clone was seen at least ten times. The V and J genes are TRBV5-1 and TRBJ2-1; D remains ambiguous. This CDR3 region has 15 residues. The germline V and J ends were trimmed by 4 bases and 0 bases, with 11 bases remaining between them. Germline loops: CDR1 SGHRS, CDR2 YFSETQ. The CDR3 loop reads CASSPTMSSYNEQFF. The DNA for the CDR3 is TGCGCCAGCAGCCCAACTATGAGCTCCTACAATGAGCAGTTCTTC.

The chain recombines TRBV25-1 with TRBJ2-7; no firm D call. This CDR3 is built from 10 residues. The V end lost 8 bases, the J end lost 2 bases, and 4 bases lay between the germline ends. Germline V gene lookup returns CDR1 MGHDK and CDR2 SYGVNS. The CDR3 is CASGTYEQYF. CDR3 DNA: TGTGCCAGCGGCACCTACGAGCAGTACTTC.

This clone was recorded at least ten times. The V and J genes are TRBV5-1 and TRBJ1-2; TRBD1 might be the D (5 bases). CDR1 and CDR2 (germline): SGHRS, YFSETQ. The CDR3 loop spans 15 amino acids. V was trimmed by 3 bases and J by 4 bases, leaving 16 bases between them. CDR3 DNA: TGCGCCAGCAGCTCCGCAGCACAGGCCTCCTATGGCTACACCTTC. Translating gives CASSSAAQASYGYTF.

This clone showed up many times. J is TRBJ2-2 and V is TRBV10-1; D possibly corresponds to TRBD2 (6 bases). Germline V gene data show CDR1 as WNHNN and CDR2 as SYGVQD (reference sequence). This CDR3 has 14 residues. V dropped 4 bases and J dropped 5 bases, with 11 bases sitting between them. CDR3 DNA sequence: TGCGCCAGCAGTGCAGGAGGGAGGACCGGGGAGCTGTTTTTT. Translating gives CASSAGGRTGELFF.

This clone has a handful of counts. The chain has TRBV7-2 and TRBJ2-3; the match to TRBD2 covers 9 bases. Germline assignment: CDR1 SGHTA and CDR2 FQGNSA. J lost 4 bases, V lost 3 bases, and 5 bases had no gene match. The CDR3 extends over 15 amino acids. In nucleotides, the CDR3 is TGTGCCAGCAGCTTTAGCGGGAGTCGCGCAGATACGCAGTATTTT. Translating gives CASSFSGSRADTQYF.

This clone was observed a handful of times. The V and J genes are TRBV5-5 and TRBJ2-5, with D tentatively TRBD1 (5 bases). V was trimmed by 1 base and J by 3 bases, leaving 7 bases between them. Looked up from germline, CDR1 is SGHKS and CDR2 is YYEKEE (reference sequence). This CDR3 spans 13 amino acids. CDR3 nucleotides: TGTGCCAGCAGCTTGACAGGAGAAGAGACCCAGTACTTC. It codes for CASSLTGEETQYF.

This clone was recorded many times. CDR3 sequence: CASSREGGGGTDTQYF. The DNA of the CDR3 is TGTGCCAGCAGCCGCGAGGGAGGGGGAGGCACAGATACGCAGTATTTT. V and J are TRBV9 and TRBJ2-3; perhaps TRBD2 as D (7 bases). Trimming shortened V by 4 bases and J by 1 base, and 16 bases separated the two germline ends. The CDR3 is 16 residues long. CDR1 is SGDLS, CDR2 YYNGEE, per germline.

This clone was observed many times. This chain uses TRBV9 with TRBJ2-1, with TRBD2 matching 7 bases. The V segment lost 4 bases and the J segment 4 bases; nucleotides outside the gene matches: 5. This CDR3 region has 14 residues. Germline CDR1 SGDLS, CDR2 YYNGEE. The CDR3, as DNA: TGTGCCAGCAGCCCTAGCGGTAATTACAATGAGCAGTTCTTC. This gives the protein CASSPSGNYNEQFF.

This clone was found many times. The chain couples TRBV2 to TRBJ2-5; 14 bases align to TRBD2. CDR1 is SNHLY and CDR2 is FYNNEI in the germline V gene. The length of the CDR3 is 19 residues. J was trimmed by 2 bases and V by 6 bases; bases with no gene match: 14. CDR3 nucleotides: TGTGCCAGCAGCCACCCAGAGGGACTAGCGGGAGTTAATCAAGAGACCCAGTACTTC. Translated, it gives CASSHPEGLAGVNQETQYF.

This clone has at least ten counts. The chain links TRBV7-8 to TRBJ1-1; D unclear. Deletions cut 5 bases from V and 0 bases from J, with 10 bases between. Germline V gene lookup returns CDR1 SGHVS and CDR2 FQNEAQ. There are 14 residues in the CDR3. The DNA for the CDR3 is TGTGCCAGCAGCGAACATCCCCTGAACACTGAAGCTTTCTTT. Translated: CASSEHPLNTEAFF.

This clone was counted ten times or more. The chain links TRBV5-4 to TRBJ2-5, with D hard to call. The ends were cut back, 4 bases at V and 4 bases at J, with 17 bases in the middle. The CDR3 contains 15 residues. CDR1 and CDR2 from the germline V gene are SGHNT and YYREEE (reference sequence). The DNA of the CDR3 is TGTGCCAGCAGCCTGGGCGGCTCCTCACGAGAGACCCAGTACTTC. It yields the protein CASSLGGSSRETQYF.

This clone has at least ten counts. This sequence joins TRBV5-1 and TRBJ1-4; D gene unclear. Per germline, CDR1 SGHRS and CDR2 YFSETQ. V was trimmed by 2 bases and J by 0 bases, leaving 14 bases between them. This CDR3 is 17 amino acids long. Written as DNA, the CDR3 is TGCGCCAGCAGCTTTTATTCCTGGGGAGCAACTAATGAAAAACTGTTTTTT. Encoded protein: CASSFYSWGATNEKLFF.